A single sample gave rise to the 15 T cell receptor beta chains below, sequenced in a study of T cell responses to AZD1222 COVID-19 vaccine. Generated by immunoSEQ multiplex PCR, the TCRdb table keeps only in-frame clones and is missing some. The table records 50,000 to 85,000 clones, 70% to 80% of them present only once. The sample in question was peripheral blood, obtained on day 0 of MenACWY control vaccination. Every receptor here comes from an adult in good health.

The V call is TRBV10-2, the J call TRBJ2-7; D ambiguous. V was shortened by 2 bases and J by 0 bases, with 14 bases between the two germline ends. CDR3 size: 16 residues. Germline V CDR1 and CDR2: WSHSY, SAAADI. The CDR3 here is CASSEGGGIVSYEQYF. The CDR3 nucleotides read TGCGCCAGCAGTGAGGGTGGTGGGATTGTCTCCTACGAGCAGTACTTC.

V and J are TRBV5-1 and TRBJ1-2, with a possible D match to TRBD1 (6 bases). CDR1 and CDR2 from the germline V gene are SGHRS and YFSETQ. The CDR3 contains 13 residues. The V gene lost 7 bases and the J gene lost 5 bases, with 15 bases spanning the gap. DNA of the CDR3: TGCGCCAGCTCTAGTGGACAGACTTATGGCTACACCTTC. It specifies CASSSGQTYGYTF.

The chain links TRBV2 to TRBJ2-5; D may be TRBD2 (6 bases). The germline V gene encodes CDR1 SNHLY and CDR2 FYNNEI. This CDR3 comprises 16 residues. Trimming took 4 bases from V and 2 from J, leaving 17 bases between them. The CDR3 sequence is CASSGIADGDQETQYF. In DNA form, the CDR3 reads TGTGCCAGCAGTGGTATAGCGGATGGGGATCAAGAGACCCAGTACTTC. Full variable domain (missing parts from reference TRBV2 and TRBJ2-5): EPEVTQTPSHQVTQMGQEVILRCVPISNHLYFYWYRQILGQKVEFLVSFYNNEISEKSEIFDDQFSVERPDGSNFTLKIRSTKLEDSAMYFCASSGIADGDQETQYFGPGTRLLVL.

The chain carries TRBV7-9 and TRBJ1-2; the D gene is possibly TRBD1 (6 bases). Trimming took 5 bases from V and 8 from J, leaving 12 bases between them. The CDR3 extends over 12 amino acids. The germline V gene encodes CDR1 SEHNR and CDR2 FQNEAQ (reference sequence). In DNA form, the CDR3 reads TGTGCCAGCAGCGAGGGACAAGACGGCTACACCTTC. Amino acid sequence: CASSEGQDGYTF. The whole variable domain, filled in from reference TRBV7-9 and TRBJ1-2, reads DTGVSQNPRHKITKRGQNVTFRCDPISEHNRLYWYRQTLGQGPEFLTYFQNEAQLEKSRLLSDRFSAERPKGSFSTLEIQRTEQGDSAMYLCASSEGQDGYTFGSGTRLTVV.

The rearrangement uses TRBV19 and TRBJ2-7; perhaps TRBD1 as D (5 bases). The V end was cut by 3 bases, the J end by 4 bases, with 16 bases between. CDR1 and CDR2 from the germline V gene are LNHDA and SQIVND (reference sequence). The CDR3 covers 15 residues. This CDR3 reads CASSIRQGKDYEQYF. CDR3 sequence (DNA): TGTGCCAGTAGTATTCGCCAGGGTAAAGATTACGAGCAGTACTTC.

In DNA, the CDR3 is TGTGCCAGCAGCGCGTCTTACGAGCAGTACTTC. It encodes CASSASYEQYF. The chain has TRBV2 and TRBJ2-7; D is unresolved. In germline, CDR1 is SNHLY, CDR2 FYNNEI. With 6 bases removed from V and 4 bases from J, the gap between germline ends came to 7 bases. The CDR3 totals 11 residues.

This chain links TRBV7-9 with TRBJ1-1; tentatively, D is TRBD1 (5 bases). This CDR3 spans 15 amino acids. The germline CDR1 and CDR2 sequences are SEHNR and FQNEAQ (reference sequence). V was shortened by 5 bases and J by 6 bases, with 19 bases between the two germline ends. The CDR3 loop reads CASSPPGLGRAEAFF. DNA of the CDR3: TGTGCCAGCAGCCCCCCCGGACTGGGGCGGGCTGAAGCTTTCTTT.

This clone was counted between two and nine times. V is TRBV2 and J is TRBJ1-5; D remains ambiguous. V lost 7 bases and J 0 bases, leaving 13 bases between the germline ends. The CDR3 sequence is 15 residues long. CDR1 SNHLY and CDR2 FYNNEI come from the germline V gene. CDR3 coding DNA: TGTGCCAGCACCCCCGGGCAGCATAGCAATCAGCCCCAGCATTTT. Protein sequence: CASTPGQHSNQPQHF.

This clone has a count of ten or more. The chain has TRBV28 and TRBJ1-5; 10 bases are shared with TRBD1. V gave up 3 bases and J gave up 4 bases; unmatched junction bases: 3. Germline V gene data show CDR1 as MDHEN and CDR2 as SYDVKM. The length of the CDR3 is 15 residues. CDR3 amino acids: CASSLPGQGNQPQHF. CDR3 nucleotides: TGTGCCAGCAGTTTGCCGGGACAGGGGAATCAGCCCCAGCATTTT.

V and J are TRBV28 and TRBJ2-5; TRBD2 agrees at 10 bases. Trimming at V came to 4 bases and at J to 0 bases, leaving 8 bases not matched to a gene. The CDR3 extends over 17 amino acids. From germline, CDR1 is MDHEN and CDR2 SYDVKM. CDR3 bases: TGTGCCAGCAGTTCCCTTGGACTAGCGGAGTACCAAGAGACCCAGTACTTC. Translated: CASSSLGLAEYQETQYF.

This chain connects TRBV5-6 to TRBJ1-4, with 7 bases aligning to TRBD1. This CDR3 spans 16 amino acids. CDR1 SGHDT and CDR2 YYEEEE come from the germline V gene. Losses at the gene ends were 3 bases for V and 8 bases for J; bases not matched to a gene: 13. CDR3: CASSSTHDRATEKLFF. The DNA for the CDR3 is TGTGCCAGCAGCTCAACACATGACAGGGCAACGGAAAAACTGTTTTTT.

J is TRBJ1-2 and V is TRBV19; D is ambiguous. Trimming left V 6 bases short and J 4 bases short, with 9 bases between. Looked up from germline, CDR1 is LNHDA and CDR2 is SQIVND (reference sequence). CDR3 size: 12 residues. The CDR3 loop is CASSNKGYGYTF. The CDR3 DNA sequence: TGTGCCAGTAGCAACAAGGGCTATGGCTACACCTTC.

Here the CDR3 DNA reads TGTGCCAGCAGTTTACAAAACACCGGGGAGCTGTTTTTT. Translation: CASSLQNTGELFF. J is TRBJ2-2 and V is TRBV12-3 or TRBV12-4; no reliable D call. This CDR3 is built from 13 residues. Trimming took off 2 bases at V and 2 bases at J, with 3 bases between the two ends.

This rearrangement joins TRBV21-1 to TRBJ2-1; the table's D call TRBD2 went unverified against the DNA. TRBV21-1 counts as a pseudogene. The CDR3 totals 19 residues. CDR3 bases: TGTGCCAGCAGCGTGGAATACGTAACTAGCGGGAGACCTTGCGATGAGCAGTTCTTC. Translating gives CASSVEYVTSGRPCDEQFF.

Only a few counts were recorded for this clone. The genes are TRBV28 and TRBJ1-2; 7 bases are shared with TRBD1. V dropped 6 bases and J dropped 4; count of bases not matched to a gene: 5. Germline CDR1 MDHEN, CDR2 SYDVKM. This CDR3 spans 13 amino acids. For the CDR3, the DNA is TGTGCCAGCAGGATCCAGGGGGGCTATGGCTACACCTTC. This sequence encodes CASRIQGGYGYTF.